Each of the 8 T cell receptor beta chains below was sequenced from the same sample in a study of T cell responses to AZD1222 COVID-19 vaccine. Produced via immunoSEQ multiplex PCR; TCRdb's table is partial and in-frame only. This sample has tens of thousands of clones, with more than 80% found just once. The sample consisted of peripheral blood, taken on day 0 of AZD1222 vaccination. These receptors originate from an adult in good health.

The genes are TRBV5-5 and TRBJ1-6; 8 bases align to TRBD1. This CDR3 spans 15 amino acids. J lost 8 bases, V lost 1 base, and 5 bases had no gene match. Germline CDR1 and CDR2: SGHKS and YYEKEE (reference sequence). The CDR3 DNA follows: TGTGCCAGCAGCTTGCAGGGGGCGAGGGATTCACCCCTCCACTTT. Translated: CASSLQGARDSPLHF.

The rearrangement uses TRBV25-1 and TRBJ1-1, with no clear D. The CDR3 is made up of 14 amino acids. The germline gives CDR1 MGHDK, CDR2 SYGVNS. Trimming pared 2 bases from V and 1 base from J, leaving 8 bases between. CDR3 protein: CASSENIPNTEAFF. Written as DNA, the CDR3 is TGTGCCAGCAGTGAAAACATCCCGAACACTGAAGCTTTCTTT.

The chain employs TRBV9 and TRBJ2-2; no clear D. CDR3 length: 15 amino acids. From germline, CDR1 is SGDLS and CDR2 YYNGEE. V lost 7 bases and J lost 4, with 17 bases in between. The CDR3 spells CASGKETVLTGELFF. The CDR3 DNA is TGTGCCAGCGGAAAGGAAACAGTTCTCACCGGGGAGCTGTTTTTT.

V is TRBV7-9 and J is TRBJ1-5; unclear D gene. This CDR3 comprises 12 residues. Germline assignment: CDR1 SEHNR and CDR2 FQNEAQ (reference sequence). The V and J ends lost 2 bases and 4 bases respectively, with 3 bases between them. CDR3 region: CASSLTNQPQHF. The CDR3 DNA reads TGTGCCAGCAGCTTAACGAATCAGCCCCAGCATTTT.

CDR3 DNA: TGCGCCAGCAGCCAAACGACAGGGTGGGGTGAAAAACTGTTTTTT. This sequence encodes CASSQTTGWGEKLFF. This chain joins TRBV4-3 and TRBJ1-4; 7 nucleotides line up with TRBD1. Germline values: CDR1 LGHNA, CDR2 YSLEER. V was pared by 2 bases and J by 7 bases, with 7 bases of the junction left unmatched. The CDR3 consists of 15 residues.

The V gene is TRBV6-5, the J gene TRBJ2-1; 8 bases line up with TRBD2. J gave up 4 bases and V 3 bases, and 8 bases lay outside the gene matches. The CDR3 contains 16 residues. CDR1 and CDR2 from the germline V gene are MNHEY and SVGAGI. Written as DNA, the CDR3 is TGTGCCAGCAGTTATTCACTAGCGGATAAGTACAATGAGCAGTTCTTC. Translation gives CASSYSLADKYNEQFF.

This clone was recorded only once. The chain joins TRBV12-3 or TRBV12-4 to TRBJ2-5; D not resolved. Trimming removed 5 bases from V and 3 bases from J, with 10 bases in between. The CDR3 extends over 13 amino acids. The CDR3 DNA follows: TGTGCCAGCAGTCGTCTTGTGGAAGAGACCCAGTACTTC. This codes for CASSRLVEETQYF.

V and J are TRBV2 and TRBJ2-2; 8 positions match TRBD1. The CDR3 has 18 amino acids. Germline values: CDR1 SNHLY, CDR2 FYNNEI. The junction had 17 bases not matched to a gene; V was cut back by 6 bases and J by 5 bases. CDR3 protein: CASSQRPRGQWETGELFF. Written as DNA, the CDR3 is TGTGCCAGCAGCCAAAGGCCCAGGGGGCAGTGGGAAACCGGGGAGCTGTTTTTT.